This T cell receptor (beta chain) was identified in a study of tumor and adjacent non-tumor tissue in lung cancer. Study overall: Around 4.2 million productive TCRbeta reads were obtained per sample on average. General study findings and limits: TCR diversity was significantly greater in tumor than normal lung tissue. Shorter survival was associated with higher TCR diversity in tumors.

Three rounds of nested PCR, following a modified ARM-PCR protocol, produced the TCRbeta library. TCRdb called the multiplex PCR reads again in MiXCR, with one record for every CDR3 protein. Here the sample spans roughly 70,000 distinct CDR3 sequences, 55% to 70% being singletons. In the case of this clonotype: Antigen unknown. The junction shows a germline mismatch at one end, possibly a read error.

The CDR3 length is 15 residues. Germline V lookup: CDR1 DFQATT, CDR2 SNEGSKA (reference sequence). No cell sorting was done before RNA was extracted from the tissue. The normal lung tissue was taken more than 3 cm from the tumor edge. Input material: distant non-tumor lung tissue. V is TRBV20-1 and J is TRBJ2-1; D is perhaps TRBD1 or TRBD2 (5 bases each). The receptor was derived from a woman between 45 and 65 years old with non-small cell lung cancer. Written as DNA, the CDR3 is TGCAGTACTACCAACGCCGGGACCCCAGGTAATGAGCAGATCTTC. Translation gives CSTTNAGTPGNEQIF.